The entry below describes one TCR beta chain. With 11 bases removed from V and 2 bases from J, the gap between germline ends came to 9 bases. CDR1 and CDR2 (germline): ENHRY, SYGVKD. The CDR3 sequence is 11 residues long. Only in-frame clones appear in the TCRdb table, and some are missing; sequencing was by immunoSEQ multiplex PCR. Seen here are approximately 73,000 clones, 90% to 95% observed once, and the top ten hold around 0.38%. This entry comes from a study of technical replicates of blood from a handful of donors. The source material was T cells isolated from PBMCs. The clonotype originates from a human donor in good health. The rearrangement joins TRBV10-3 to TRBJ1-2; D unresolved. The CDR3 coding sequence is TGTGCCTCAGGAATAAACTATGGCTACACCTTC. Protein: CASGINYGYTF.